This T cell receptor (beta chain) was sequenced during a study of T-cell reconstitution after alpha-beta-depleted transplantation in children. Molecular barcoding with unique molecular identifiers was used for the TCRbeta library. TCRdb reprocessed the PCR reads with MiXCR, giving one entry per CDR3 protein. The table includes about 980,000 distinct CDR3 sequences, about 29% detected once. Whole-study findings and limits: Newly produced T cells mostly accounted for T-cell counts and diversity one year post-transplant. TCRbeta diversity was high at day 60 in some patients (a result of surviving recipient T cells and thymic progenitors). It was reported that alpha-beta T cells came from several hundred expanded graft clones (about two months after transplant).

Comments on this clonotype: What it recognizes is unknown.

Trimming took 3 bases from V and 0 from J, leaving 13 bases between them. The CDR3 consists of 15 residues. The germline gives CDR1 SGDLS, CDR2 YYNGEE. The chain uses TRBV9 and TRBJ2-7; D is unresolved. The sequence derives from a boy under two years old who had a stem cell transplant for SCID, so the T cells may come from the graft donor. The sample in question was PBMCs, mostly from graft donor cells, obtained 360 days after TCRalphabeta/CD19-depleted stem cell transplant. This chain's CDR3 is CASSAGPMLSYEQYF. In nucleotides, the CDR3 is TGTGCCAGCAGCGCGGGCCCCATGCTCTCCTACGAGCAGTACTTC.